This paragraph covers one TCR beta chain sequence. Its antigen is currently unknown. Given a much more abundant clone one base away, this may be a read error. The data originate from a study of T cells in Graves' hyperthyroidism and ophthalmopathy. The CDR3 has 15 residues. CDR1 and CDR2 from the germline V gene are SQVTM and ANQGSEA. V trimming: 5 bases; J trimming: 6 bases; junction bases outside the gene matches: 14. The investigators amplified TCR beta CDR3 regions from RNA transcripts. First-round RT-PCR targeting the TCR CDR3 was performed with the HTBI primer set. Using its own MiXCR run on the multiplex PCR reads, TCRdb lists one record per CDR3 protein. The sample lists about 160,000 distinct CDR3 sequences; 9.4% were seen once. Study-wide findings and caveats: The model foresaw ophthalmopathy a median approximately 6.3 months prior to onset. Expanded thyroid clonotypes (above 0.001) were mostly also found in blood.

This blood was taken when hyperthyroidism was first diagnosed, before any ophthalmopathy symptoms existed. From more than 9 ml of fresh peripheral blood, PBMCs were isolated. The sample comprised blood. The source is a woman under 30 with Graves' hyperthyroidism that later progressed to Graves' ophthalmopathy. This rearrangement joins TRBV29-1 to TRBJ1-2, with TRBD1 matching over 8 bases. CDR3 region: CSVSTVAAGGDGYTF. The CDR3 DNA follows: TGCAGCGTTTCTACGGTCGCGGCAGGGGGCGATGGCTACACCTTC.